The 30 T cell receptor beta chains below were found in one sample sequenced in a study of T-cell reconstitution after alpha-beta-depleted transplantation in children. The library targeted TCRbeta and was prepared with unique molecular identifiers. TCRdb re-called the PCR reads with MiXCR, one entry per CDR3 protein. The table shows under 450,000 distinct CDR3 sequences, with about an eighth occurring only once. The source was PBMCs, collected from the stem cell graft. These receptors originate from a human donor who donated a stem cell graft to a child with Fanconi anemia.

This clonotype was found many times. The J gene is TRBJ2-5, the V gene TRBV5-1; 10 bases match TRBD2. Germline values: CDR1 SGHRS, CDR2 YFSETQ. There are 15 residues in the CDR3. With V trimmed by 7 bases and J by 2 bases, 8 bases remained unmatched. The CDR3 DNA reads TGCGCCAGCGCCCTACTAGCGGGGAGTCAAGAGACCCAGTACTTC. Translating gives CASALLAGSQETQYF.

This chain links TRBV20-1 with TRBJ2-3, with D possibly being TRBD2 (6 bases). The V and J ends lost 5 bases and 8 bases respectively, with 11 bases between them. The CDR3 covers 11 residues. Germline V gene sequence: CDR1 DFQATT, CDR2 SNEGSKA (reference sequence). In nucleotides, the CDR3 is TGCAGTGCTGTAGTGGGGGGTACGCAGTATTTT. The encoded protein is CSAVVGGTQYF.

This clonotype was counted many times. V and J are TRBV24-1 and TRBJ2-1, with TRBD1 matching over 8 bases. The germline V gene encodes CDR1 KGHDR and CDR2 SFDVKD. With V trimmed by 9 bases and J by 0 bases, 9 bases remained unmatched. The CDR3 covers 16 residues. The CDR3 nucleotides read TGTGCCACCTCCTATGACAGGGGCAGCTCCTACAATGAGCAGTTCTTC. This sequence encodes CATSYDRGSSYNEQFF.

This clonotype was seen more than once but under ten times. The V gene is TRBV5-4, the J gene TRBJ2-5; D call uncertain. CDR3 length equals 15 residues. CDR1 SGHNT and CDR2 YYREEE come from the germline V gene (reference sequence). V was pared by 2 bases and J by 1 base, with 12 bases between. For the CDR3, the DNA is TGTGCCAGCAGCTTTAGAACAGAGATCCAAGAGACCCAGTACTTC. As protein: CASSFRTEIQETQYF. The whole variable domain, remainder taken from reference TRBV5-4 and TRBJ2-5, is ETGVTQSPTHLIKTRGQQVTLRCSSQSGHNTVSWYQQALGQGPQFIFQYYREEENGRGNFPPRFSGLQFPNYSSELNVNALELDDSALYLCASSFRTEIQETQYFGPGTRLLVL.

The CDR3 loop reads CASSYGVSWGYTF. The CDR3 bases are TGTGCCAGCAGTTATGGAGTCAGTTGGGGCTACACCTTC. V gene TRBV6-5 combines with J gene TRBJ1-2; D gene unclear. The CDR3 has 13 residues. Germline values: CDR1 MNHEY, CDR2 SVGAGI. V lost 3 bases and J lost 8, with 13 bases in between.

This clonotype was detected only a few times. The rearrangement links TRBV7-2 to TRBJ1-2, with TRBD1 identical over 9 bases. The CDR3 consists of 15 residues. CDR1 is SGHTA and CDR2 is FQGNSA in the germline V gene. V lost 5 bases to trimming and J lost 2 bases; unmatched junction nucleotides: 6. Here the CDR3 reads CASSPGTGMNYGYTF. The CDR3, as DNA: TGTGCCAGCAGCCCGGGGACAGGGATGAACTATGGCTACACCTTC.

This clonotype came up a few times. As DNA, the CDR3 is TGTGCCAGCAGTCTTGAGAGGGAAGGTTCCTACGAGCAGTACGTC. Amino acid sequence: CASSLEREGSYEQYV. The genes are TRBV6-1 and TRBJ2-7; TRBD2 is a possible D gene (5 bases). Trimming pared 5 bases from V and 1 base from J, leaving 15 bases between. The germline V gene has CDR1 MNHNS and CDR2 SASEGT. The CDR3 contains 15 residues.

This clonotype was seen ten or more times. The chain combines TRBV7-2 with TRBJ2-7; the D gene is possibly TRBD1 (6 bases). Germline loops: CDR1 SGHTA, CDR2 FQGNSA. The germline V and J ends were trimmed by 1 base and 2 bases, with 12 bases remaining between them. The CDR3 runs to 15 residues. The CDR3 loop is CASSLVGQSTYEQYF. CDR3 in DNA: TGTGCCAGCAGCTTAGTGGGACAATCTACCTACGAGCAGTACTTC.

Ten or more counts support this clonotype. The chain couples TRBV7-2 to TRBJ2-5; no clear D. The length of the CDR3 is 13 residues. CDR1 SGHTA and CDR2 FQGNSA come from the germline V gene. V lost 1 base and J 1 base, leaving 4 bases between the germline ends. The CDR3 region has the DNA TGTGCCAGCAGCTTAGAACTCCAAGAGACCCAGTACTTC. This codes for CASSLELQETQYF.

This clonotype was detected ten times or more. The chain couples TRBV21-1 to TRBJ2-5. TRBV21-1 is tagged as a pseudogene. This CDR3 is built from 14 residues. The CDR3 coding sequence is TGTGCCAGCAGCAAAGAAACCGACGGGGAGACCCAGTACTTC. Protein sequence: CASSKETDGETQYF.

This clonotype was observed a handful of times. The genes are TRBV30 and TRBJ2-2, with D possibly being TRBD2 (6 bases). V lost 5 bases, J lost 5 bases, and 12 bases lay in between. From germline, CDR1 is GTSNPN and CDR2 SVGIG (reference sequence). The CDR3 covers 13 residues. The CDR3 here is CAWVVGGTGELFF. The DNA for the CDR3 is TGTGCCTGGGTAGTAGGAGGGACCGGGGAGCTGTTTTTT.

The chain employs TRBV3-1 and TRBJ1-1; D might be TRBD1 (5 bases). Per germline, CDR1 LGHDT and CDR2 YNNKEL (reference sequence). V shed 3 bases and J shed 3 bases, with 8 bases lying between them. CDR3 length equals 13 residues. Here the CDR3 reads CASSQRGDTEAFF. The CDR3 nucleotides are TGTGCCAGCAGCCAGCGGGGGGACACTGAAGCTTTCTTT.

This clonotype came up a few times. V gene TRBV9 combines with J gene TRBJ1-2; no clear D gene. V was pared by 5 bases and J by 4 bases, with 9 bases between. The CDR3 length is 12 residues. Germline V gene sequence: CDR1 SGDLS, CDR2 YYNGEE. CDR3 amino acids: CASSRVGYGYTF. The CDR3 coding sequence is TGTGCCAGCAGTAGGGTGGGCTATGGCTACACCTTC.

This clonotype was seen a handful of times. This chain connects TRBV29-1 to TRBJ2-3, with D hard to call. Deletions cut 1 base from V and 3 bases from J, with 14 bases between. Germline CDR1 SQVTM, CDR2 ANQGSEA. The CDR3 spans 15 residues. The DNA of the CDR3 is TGCAGCGTTGAAGTTCAGTCGTTCGAAACAGATACGCAGTATTTT. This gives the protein CSVEVQSFETDTQYF.

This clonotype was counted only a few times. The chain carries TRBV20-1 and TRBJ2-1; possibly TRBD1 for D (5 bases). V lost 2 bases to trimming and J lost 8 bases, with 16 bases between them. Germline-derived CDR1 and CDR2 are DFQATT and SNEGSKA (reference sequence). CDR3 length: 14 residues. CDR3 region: CSARISQGRDEQFF. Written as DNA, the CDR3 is TGCAGTGCTAGAATTTCGCAGGGAAGGGATGAGCAGTTCTTC.

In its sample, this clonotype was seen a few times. The CDR3 loop is CASSSLGAQNEQFF. As DNA, the CDR3 is TGTGCCAGCAGTTCTCTCGGGGCACAGAATGAGCAGTTCTTC. This sequence joins TRBV27 and TRBJ2-1; D assignment may be TRBD1 or TRBD2 (5 bases each). Germline CDR1 is MNHEY and CDR2 is SMNVEV (reference sequence). The CDR3 is made up of 14 amino acids. V dropped 4 bases and J dropped 7 bases, with 14 bases sitting between them.

The CDR3 reads CASSPNRDEQFF. DNA of the CDR3: TGTGCCAGCAGCCCGAACAGAGATGAGCAGTTCTTC. The V and J genes are TRBV28 and TRBJ2-1; D unresolved. Trimming removed 6 bases at V and 8 bases at J, with 11 bases between. In germline, CDR1 is MDHEN, CDR2 SYDVKM. This CDR3 comprises 12 residues. The variable domain in full, with the rest retrieved from reference TRBV28 and TRBJ2-1, is DVKVTQSSRYLVKRTGEKVFLECVQDMDHENMFWYRQDPGLGLRLIYFSYDVKMKEKGDIPEGYSVSREKKERFSLILESASTNQTSMYLCASSPNRDEQFFGPGTRLTVL.

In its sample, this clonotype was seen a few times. The CDR3 is CASRETGPNTEAFF. The CDR3 DNA sequence: TGTGCCAGCAGAGAAACAGGACCGAACACTGAAGCTTTCTTT. This chain links TRBV12-3 or TRBV12-4 with TRBJ1-1; D might be TRBD1 (5 bases). CDR3 size: 14 residues. Trimming left V 6 bases short and J 1 base short, with 12 bases between.

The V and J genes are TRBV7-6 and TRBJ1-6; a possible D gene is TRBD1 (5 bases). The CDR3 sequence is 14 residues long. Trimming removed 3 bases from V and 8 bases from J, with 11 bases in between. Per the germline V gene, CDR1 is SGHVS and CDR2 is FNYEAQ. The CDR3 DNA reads TGTGCCAGCAGCTTCTCCGGGGCAGATTCACCCCTCCACTTT. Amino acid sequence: CASSFSGADSPLHF.

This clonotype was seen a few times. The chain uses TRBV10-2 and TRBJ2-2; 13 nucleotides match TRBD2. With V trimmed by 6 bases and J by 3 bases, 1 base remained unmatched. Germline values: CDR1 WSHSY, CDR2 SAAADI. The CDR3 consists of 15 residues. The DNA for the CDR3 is TGCGCCAGCAGGGGACTAGCGGGGTACACCGGGGAGCTGTTTTTT. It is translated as CASRGLAGYTGELFF.

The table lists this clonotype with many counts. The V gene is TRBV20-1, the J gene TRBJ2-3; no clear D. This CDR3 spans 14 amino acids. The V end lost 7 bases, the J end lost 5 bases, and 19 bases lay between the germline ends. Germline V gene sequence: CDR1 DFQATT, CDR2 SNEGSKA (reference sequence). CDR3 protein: CSVMGLISLDTQYF. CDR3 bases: TGCAGTGTCATGGGGTTAATTAGCTTAGATACGCAGTATTTT.

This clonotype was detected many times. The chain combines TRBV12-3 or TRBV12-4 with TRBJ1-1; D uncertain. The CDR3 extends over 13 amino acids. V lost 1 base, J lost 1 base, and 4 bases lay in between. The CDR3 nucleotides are TGTGCCAGCAGTTTAGGGAAGAACACTGAAGCTTTCTTT. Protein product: CASSLGKNTEAFF.

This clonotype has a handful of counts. In nucleotides, the CDR3 is TGTGCCAGCAGTACACCGGGACAGTTAAACTATGGCTACACCTTC. It specifies CASSTPGQLNYGYTF. This rearrangement joins TRBV28 to TRBJ1-2; 7 positions agree with TRBD1. CDR3 length: 15 amino acids. V lost 5 bases and J lost 2; bases outside the gene matches: 8. CDR1 and CDR2 from the germline V gene are MDHEN and SYDVKM.

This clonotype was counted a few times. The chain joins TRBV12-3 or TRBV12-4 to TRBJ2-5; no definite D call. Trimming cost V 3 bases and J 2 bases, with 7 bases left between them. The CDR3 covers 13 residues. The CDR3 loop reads CASSFYPQETQYF. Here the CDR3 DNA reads TGTGCCAGCAGTTTTTACCCTCAAGAGACCCAGTACTTC.

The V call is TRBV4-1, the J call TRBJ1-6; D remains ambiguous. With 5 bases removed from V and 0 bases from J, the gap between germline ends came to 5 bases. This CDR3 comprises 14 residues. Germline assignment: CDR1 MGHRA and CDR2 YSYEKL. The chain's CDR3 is CASSESSYNSPLHF. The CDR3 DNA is TGCGCCAGCAGCGAGAGCTCCTATAATTCACCCCTCCACTTT.

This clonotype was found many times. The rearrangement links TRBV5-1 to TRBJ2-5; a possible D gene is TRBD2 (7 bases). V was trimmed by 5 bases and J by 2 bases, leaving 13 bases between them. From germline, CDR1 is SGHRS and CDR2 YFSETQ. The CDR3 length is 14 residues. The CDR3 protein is CASSIGGPQETQYF. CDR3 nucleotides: TGCGCCAGCAGTATCGGGGGGCCTCAAGAGACCCAGTACTTC.

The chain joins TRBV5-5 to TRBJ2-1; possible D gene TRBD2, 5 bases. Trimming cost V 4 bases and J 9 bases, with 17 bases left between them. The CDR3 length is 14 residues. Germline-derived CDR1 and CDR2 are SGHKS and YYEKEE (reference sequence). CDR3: CASSPEAGLGEQFF. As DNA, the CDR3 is TGTGCCAGCAGCCCGGAGGCCGGGCTCGGTGAGCAGTTCTTC.

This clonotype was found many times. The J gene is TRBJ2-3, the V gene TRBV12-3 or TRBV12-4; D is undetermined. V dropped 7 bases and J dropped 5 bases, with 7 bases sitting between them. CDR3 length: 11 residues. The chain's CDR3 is CASTSGDTQYF. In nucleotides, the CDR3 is TGTGCCAGCACCTCGGGAGATACGCAGTATTTT.

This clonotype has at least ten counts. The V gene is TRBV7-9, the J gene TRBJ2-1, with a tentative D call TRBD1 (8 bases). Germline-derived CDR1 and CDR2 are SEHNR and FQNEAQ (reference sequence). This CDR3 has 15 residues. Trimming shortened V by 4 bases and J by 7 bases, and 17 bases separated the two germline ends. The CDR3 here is CASSSSDRGGNEQFF. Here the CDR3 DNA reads TGTGCCAGCAGCTCAAGCGACAGGGGAGGGAATGAGCAGTTCTTC.

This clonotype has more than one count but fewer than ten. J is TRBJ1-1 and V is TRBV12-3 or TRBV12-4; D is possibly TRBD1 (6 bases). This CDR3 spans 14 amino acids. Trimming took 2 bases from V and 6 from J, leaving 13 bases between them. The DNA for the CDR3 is TGTGCCAGCAGTTTAACAGGGTTGAATTCTGAAGCTTTCTTT. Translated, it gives CASSLTGLNSEAFF.